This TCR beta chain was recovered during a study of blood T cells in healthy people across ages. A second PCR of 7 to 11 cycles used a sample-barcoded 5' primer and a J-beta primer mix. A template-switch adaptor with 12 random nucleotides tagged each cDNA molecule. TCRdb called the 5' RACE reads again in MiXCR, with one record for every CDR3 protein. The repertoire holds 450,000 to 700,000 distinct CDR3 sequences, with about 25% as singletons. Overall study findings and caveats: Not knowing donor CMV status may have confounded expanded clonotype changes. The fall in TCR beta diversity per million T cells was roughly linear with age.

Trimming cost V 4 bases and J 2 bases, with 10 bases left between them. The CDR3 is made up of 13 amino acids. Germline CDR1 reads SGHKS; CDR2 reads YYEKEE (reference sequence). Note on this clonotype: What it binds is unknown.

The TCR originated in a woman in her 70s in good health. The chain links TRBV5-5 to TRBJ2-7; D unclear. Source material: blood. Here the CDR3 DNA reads TGTGCCAGCAGCAGACCGCCGACCTACGAGCAGTACTTC. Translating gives CASSRPPTYEQYF.